This T cell receptor (beta chain) was documented in a study of T cell responses to AZD1222 COVID-19 vaccine. The repertoire was sequenced with immunoSEQ multiplex PCR; TCRdb's copy has only in-frame clones and lacks some. The table shows fewer than 150,000 clones, with 70% to 90% occurring only once. Study-wide findings and caveats: White British people made up most donors, females outnumbered males, and clonal diversity was possibly underestimated. At baseline, just 5 or 6 AZD1222 recipients tested seropositive.

CDR3 size: 13 residues. The germline V gene has CDR1 GTSNPN and CDR2 SVGIG (reference sequence). The analysis combined second doses at about 4 or about 12 weeks. A note on this clone: The antigen is not known.

Material: peripheral blood, obtained 28 days after the second AZD1222 dose. This chain joins TRBV30 and TRBJ1-1; D unresolved. The sequence was collected from an adult who received the AZD1222 COVID-19 vaccine. This CDR3 is CAGCVGVNTEAFF. In DNA form, the CDR3 reads TGTGCTGGTTGTGTTGGGGTGAACACTGAAGCTTTCTTT. Full variable domain (outside the CDR3, taken from reference TRBV30 and TRBJ1-1): SQTIHQWPATLVQPVGSPLSLECTVEGTSNPNLYWYRQAAGRGLQLLFYSVGIGQISSEVPQNLSASRPQDRQFILSSKKLLLSDSGFYLCAGCVGVNTEAFFGQGTRLTVV.